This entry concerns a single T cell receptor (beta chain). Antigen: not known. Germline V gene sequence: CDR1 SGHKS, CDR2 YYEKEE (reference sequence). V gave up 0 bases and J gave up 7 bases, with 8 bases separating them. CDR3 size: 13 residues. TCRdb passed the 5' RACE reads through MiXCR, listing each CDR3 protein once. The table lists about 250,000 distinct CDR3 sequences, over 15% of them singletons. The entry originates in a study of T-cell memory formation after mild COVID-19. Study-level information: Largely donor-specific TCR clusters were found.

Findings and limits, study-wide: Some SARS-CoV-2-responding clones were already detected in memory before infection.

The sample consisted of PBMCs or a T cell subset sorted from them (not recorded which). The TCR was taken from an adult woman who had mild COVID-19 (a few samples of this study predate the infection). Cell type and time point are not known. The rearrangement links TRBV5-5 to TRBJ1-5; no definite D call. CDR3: CASSLGADQPQHF. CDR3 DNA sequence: TGTGCCAGCAGCTTGGGGGCCGACCAGCCCCAGCATTTT.